Listed below are T cell receptor beta chains from one sample, sequenced in a study of PD-1 and CTLA-4 blockade in melanoma. Sequencing was performed with immunoSEQ multiplex PCR; in TCRdb, only in-frame clones are kept and a portion is missing. The sample holds around 20,000 clones, approximately 88% seen once. The sample was CD8+ T cells from peripheral blood, taken before anti-PD-1 treatment. These receptors came from a human donor with melanoma. Both conserved end residues are part of each CDR3. D genes are given only for firm matches. Not every row has a clone size; where given, it reads once, few, many or a size class.

NA	TRBJ1-2	NA	TRBV6-5	TGTGCCAGCAGTTACTCAACAGAAGCGGGCTATGGCTACACCTTC	CASSYSTEAGYGYTF
NA	TRBJ2-7	NA	TRBV28	TGTGCCAGCAGTTCCCGAAACCGCGAGCAGTACTTC	CASSSRNREQYF
NA	TRBJ2-1	NA	TRBV28	TGTGCCAGCAGTCAACTAGAACCTTCCTACAATGAGCAGTTCTTC	CASSQLEPSYNEQFF
NA	TRBJ2-5	NA	TRBV9	TGTGCCAGCAGCGTAGCCGGGGGCTCCCGAGAGACCCAGTACTTC	CASSVAGGSRETQYF
NA	TRBJ2-5	TRBD1	TRBV28	TGTGCCAGCAGTCCGCTTGGCAGGGGACAGACAGAGACCCAGTACTTC	CASSPLGRGQTETQYF
NA	TRBJ1-2	NA	TRBV28	TGTGCCAGCAGTCCCGGAGTAGGGCCCTACTATGGCTACACCTTC	CASSPGVGPYYGYTF
NA	TRBJ1-2	NA	TRBV11-2	TGTGCCAGCAGCCCCTTCACAGGGAAAGGCTACACCTTC	CASSPFTGKGYTF
NA	TRBJ2-3	TRBD2	TRBV18	TGTGCCAGCTCACCTCAGCGGGGGGCAGGAGATACGCAGTATTTT	CASSPQRGAGDTQYF
NA	TRBJ2-2	NA	TRBV6-2/TRBV6-3	TGTGCCAGCAGTTATCCCGGGGAGCTGTTTTTT	CASSYPGELFF
NA	TRBJ1-5	NA	TRBV15	TGTGCCACCAGCAGAGATCTCACAGAGGGGAGCAATCAGCCCCAGCATTTT	CATSRDLTEGSNQPQHF
once	TRBJ1-2	NA	TRBV5-4	TGTGCCAGCAGCTGGGGGGGAGCGCCTATGTATGGCTACACCTTC	CASSWGGAPMYGYTF
NA	TRBJ2-6	NA	TRBV25-1	TGTGCCAGCAGTGGCTTCTCTGGGGCCAACGTCCTGACTTTC	CASSGFSGANVLTF
NA	TRBJ2-1	TRBD2	TRBV2	TGTGCCTCCCCCGGGACTAGCGCGGTAGAGCAGTTCTTC	CASPGTSAVEQFF
NA	TRBJ2-2	NA	TRBV25-1	TGTGCCAGCAGTGGTGGGGGGACAGAAAACACCGGGGAGCTGTTTTTT	CASSGGGTENTGELFF
NA	TRBJ2-7	TRBD2	TRBV19	TGTGCCAGTAGGGGCTCGGGACTAGTCACGGGCGAGCAGTACTTC	CASRGSGLVTGEQYF
NA	TRBJ2-3	TRBD2	TRBV14	TGTGCCAGCAGCCAAGGGACCGGGACTAGCGGCACAGATACGCAGTATTTT	CASSQGTGTSGTDTQYF
NA	TRBJ2-1	NA	TRBV21-1	TGTGCCAGCAGCAAACCGCAACTAGCGGGGGTCCTCAATGAGCAGTTCTTC	CASSKPQLAGVLNEQFF
NA	TRBJ1-1	TRBD1	TRBV28	TGTGCCAGCAGGACTCCGGGACAGATGAACACTGAAGCTTTCTTT	CASRTPGQMNTEAFF
NA	TRBJ2-2	NA	TRBV28	TGTGCCAGCAGTGGGACCAGACGGGCCGGCACCGGGGAGCTGTTTTTT	CASSGTRRAGTGELFF
few	TRBJ1-2	NA	TRBV6-1	TGTGCCAGCAGTGAAGCGCCAGGTTCCTGGAACTATGGCTACACCTTC	CASSEAPGSWNYGYTF
once	TRBJ1-1	NA	TRBV5-6	TGTGCCAGCAGCTTGACAGGGTTTGAAGCTTTCTTT	CASSLTGFEAFF
NA	TRBJ2-2	NA	TRBV18	TGTGCCAGTTTTGGGGAGAACACCGGGGAGCTGTTTTTT	CASFGENTGELFF
NA	TRBJ1-2	TRBD1	TRBV6-6	TGTGCCAGCACCAACAATGACAGGGTGGATGGCTACACCTTC	CASTNNDRVDGYTF
NA	TRBJ1-6	NA	TRBV28	TGTGCCAGCAGTACCCCTACGAGCTCCTATAATTCACCCCTCCACTTT	CASSTPTSSYNSPLHF
NA	TRBJ1-5	TRBD1	TRBV19	TGTGCCAGTAGTAACGGCAGGGGGCCCAATCAGCCCCAGCATTTT	CASSNGRGPNQPQHF
NA	TRBJ2-3	NA	TRBV19	TGTGCCAGTAGCACTCTTAAAAGCACAGATACGCAGTATTTT	CASSTLKSTDTQYF
NA	TRBJ2-5	NA	TRBV24-1	TGTGCCACCAGTGATTTGGGTGAAGAGACCCAGTACTTC	CATSDLGEETQYF